This entry features one T cell receptor beta chain sequence. The data were obtained in a study of shared clonotypes between healthy human individuals. Only CD45RO-negative cells positively selected for CCR7 counted as naive CD8 cells, so terminally differentiated effector memory CD45RA+ cells were excluded. Germline CDR1 reads MNHEY; CDR2 reads SMNVEV (reference sequence). CDR3 size: 12 residues. The V end lost 5 bases, the J end lost 4 bases, and 8 bases lay between the germline ends. Assay: immunoSEQ multiplex PCR; the TCRdb copy retains only in-frame clones and omits some. The data contain fewer than 850,000 clones, around 96% of them seen just once; the ten biggest clones take up around 0.25%.

The chain is built from TRBV27 and TRBJ1-2; maybe TRBD1 (6 bases). This receptor was obtained from a man aged 30 to 45 in good health. Input material: naive CD8+ T cells sorted from blood. The CDR3 coding sequence is TGTGCCAGCAGTCCGGACAGCTATGGCTACACCTTC. Its protein is CASSPDSYGYTF.